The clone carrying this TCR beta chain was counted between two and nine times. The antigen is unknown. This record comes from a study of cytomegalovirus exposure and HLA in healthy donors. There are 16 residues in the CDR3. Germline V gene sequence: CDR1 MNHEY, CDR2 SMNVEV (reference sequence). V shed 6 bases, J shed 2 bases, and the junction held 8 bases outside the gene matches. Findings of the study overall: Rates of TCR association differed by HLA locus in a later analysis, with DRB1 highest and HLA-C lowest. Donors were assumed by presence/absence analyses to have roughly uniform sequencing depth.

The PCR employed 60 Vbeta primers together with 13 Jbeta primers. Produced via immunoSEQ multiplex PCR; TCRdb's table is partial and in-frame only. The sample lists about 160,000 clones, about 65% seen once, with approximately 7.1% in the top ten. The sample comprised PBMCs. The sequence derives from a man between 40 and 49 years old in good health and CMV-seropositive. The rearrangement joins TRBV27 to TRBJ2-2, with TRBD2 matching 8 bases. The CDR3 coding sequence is TGTGCCAGCAGGTTACTGACTAGCGCTAACACCGGGGAGCTGTTTTTT. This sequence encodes CASRLLTSANTGELFF.